This is a list of T cell receptor beta chains from one sample in a study of blood T cells in healthy people across ages. TCRdb ran MiXCR on the 5' RACE reads and lists one entry per CDR3 protein. The sample contains more than 900,000 distinct CDR3 sequences, approximately 25% of which appear only once. This same sample was also taken into another study, of T cells of mothers and their children.

The sequenced sample consisted of blood. All receptors derive from a girl aged 2 to 9 in good health. Both conserved end residues are part of each CDR3. A D gene is named only where the DNA matches it firmly. The size of a clone is reported for some rows only, either as once, few or many, or as a class for expanded clones.

abundance: few; v_gene: TRBV6-5; j_gene: TRBJ1-3; d_gene: NA; CDR3aa: CASSRRPSSGNTIYF; CDR3nt: TGTGCCAGCAGTCGCAGACCTAGCTCTGGAAACACCATATATTTT
abundance: NA; v_gene: TRBV29-1; j_gene: TRBJ2-1; d_gene: NA; CDR3aa: CSVAMVLGNDEQFF; CDR3nt: TGCAGCGTTGCCATGGTTTTGGGTAACGATGAGCAGTTCTTC
abundance: NA; v_gene: TRBV24-1; j_gene: TRBJ2-1; d_gene: NA; CDR3aa: CATRDAGDEQFF; CDR3nt: TGTGCCACCAGAGACGCGGGTGATGAGCAGTTCTTC
abundance: few; v_gene: TRBV4-1; j_gene: TRBJ2-1; d_gene: NA; CDR3aa: CASSQEYWHEQFF; CDR3nt: TGCGCCAGCAGCCAAGAGTACTGGCATGAGCAGTTCTTC
abundance: NA; v_gene: TRBV7-2; j_gene: TRBJ1-5; d_gene: NA; CDR3aa: CASSLRWNPEGIQPQHF; CDR3nt: TGTGCCAGCAGCTTAAGGTGGAACCCCGAGGGGATCCAGCCCCAGCATTTT
abundance: NA; v_gene: TRBV12-3/TRBV12-4; j_gene: TRBJ1-4; d_gene: TRBD1; CDR3aa: CASSYRGAREKLFF; CDR3nt: TGCGCCAGCAGTTACAGGGGCGCCAGGGAAAAACTGTTTTTT
abundance: few; v_gene: TRBV13; j_gene: TRBJ2-3; d_gene: NA; CDR3aa: CASSLRGDGTDTQYF; CDR3nt: TGTGCCAGCAGCTTAAGGGGGGACGGCACAGATACGCAGTATTTT
abundance: NA; v_gene: TRBV9; j_gene: TRBJ2-5; d_gene: NA; CDR3aa: CASSPRSLETQYF; CDR3nt: TGTGCCAGCAGCCCTCGAAGTTTGGAGACCCAGTACTTC
abundance: NA; v_gene: TRBV6-5; j_gene: TRBJ1-1; d_gene: NA; CDR3aa: CASSYIGQSEAFF; CDR3nt: TGTGCCAGCAGTTACATCGGTCAGTCTGAAGCTTTCTTT
abundance: few; v_gene: TRBV28; j_gene: TRBJ1-5; d_gene: NA; CDR3aa: CASSLDTAFGPQHF; CDR3nt: TGTGCCAGCAGTCTCGACACGGCGTTTGGGCCCCAGCATTTT
abundance: NA; v_gene: TRBV12-3/TRBV12-4; j_gene: TRBJ1-2; d_gene: TRBD1; CDR3aa: CASSRGTADGYTF; CDR3nt: TGTGCCAGCAGTCGTGGGACAGCGGATGGCTACACCTTC
abundance: NA; v_gene: TRBV7-9; j_gene: TRBJ1-1; d_gene: NA; CDR3aa: CASSLLGGYTEAFF; CDR3nt: TGTGCCAGCAGCTTACTGGGCGGATACACTGAAGCTTTCTTT
abundance: NA; v_gene: TRBV9; j_gene: TRBJ1-2; d_gene: NA; CDR3aa: CASSVDHGIYGYTF; CDR3nt: TGTGCCAGCAGCGTAGATCACGGGATCTATGGCTACACCTTC
abundance: NA; v_gene: TRBV18; j_gene: TRBJ1-5; d_gene: NA; CDR3aa: CASSPELNQPQHF; CDR3nt: TGTGCCAGCTCACCGGAACTTAATCAGCCCCAGCATTTT
abundance: few; v_gene: TRBV7-9; j_gene: TRBJ2-5; d_gene: NA; CDR3aa: CASSIDLRAVGYQETQYF; CDR3nt: TGTGCCAGCAGCATAGACCTAAGAGCGGTGGGGTACCAAGAGACCCAGTACTTC
abundance: few; v_gene: TRBV3-1; j_gene: TRBJ2-5; d_gene: NA; CDR3aa: CASSQGTQRETQYF; CDR3nt: TGTGCCAGCAGCCAAGGTACCCAGCGTGAGACCCAGTACTTC
abundance: NA; v_gene: TRBV12-3/TRBV12-4; j_gene: TRBJ1-1; d_gene: NA; CDR3aa: CASHGPRRAFF; CDR3nt: TGTGCCAGTCATGGGCCGCGGCGAGCTTTCTTT
abundance: few; v_gene: TRBV7-3; j_gene: TRBJ2-6; d_gene: NA; CDR3aa: CASSFLRVELSGANVLTF; CDR3nt: TGTGCCAGCAGCTTTTTGCGGGTAGAGCTCTCTGGGGCCAACGTCCTGACTTTC
abundance: NA; v_gene: TRBV9; j_gene: TRBJ1-4; d_gene: NA; CDR3aa: CASSDRSLGGLFF; CDR3nt: TGTGCCAGCAGCGACAGGTCCTTGGGAGGACTGTTTTTT
abundance: NA; v_gene: TRBV7-2; j_gene: TRBJ2-7; d_gene: NA; CDR3aa: CASSFGPGETYEQYF; CDR3nt: TGTGCCAGCAGCTTTGGTCCCGGAGAGACTTACGAGCAGTACTTC
abundance: few; v_gene: TRBV19; j_gene: TRBJ2-6; d_gene: NA; CDR3aa: CASSWKGANVLTF; CDR3nt: TGTGCCAGTAGTTGGAAGGGGGCCAACGTCCTGACTTTC
abundance: NA; v_gene: TRBV28; j_gene: TRBJ2-3; d_gene: TRBD1; CDR3aa: CASSPRKRTGPTSTDTQYF; CDR3nt: TGTGCCAGCAGCCCCAGAAAAAGGACAGGGCCAACTAGCACAGATACGCAGTATTTT
abundance: few; v_gene: TRBV4-1; j_gene: TRBJ2-7; d_gene: NA; CDR3aa: CASSQGPLVDEQYF; CDR3nt: TGCGCCAGCAGCCAAGGACCTCTAGTGGACGAGCAGTACTTC
abundance: NA; v_gene: TRBV14; j_gene: TRBJ1-1; d_gene: NA; CDR3aa: CASSPRGTDMNTEAFF; CDR3nt: TGTGCCAGCAGCCCTAGGGGAACGGACATGAACACTGAAGCTTTCTTT
abundance: NA; v_gene: TRBV2; j_gene: TRBJ2-1; d_gene: NA; CDR3aa: CASNRGGQDEQFF; CDR3nt: TGTGCCAGCAATAGGGGGGGCCAGGATGAGCAGTTCTTC
abundance: NA; v_gene: TRBV7-9; j_gene: TRBJ2-3; d_gene: NA; CDR3aa: CASSFNGGRTDTQYF; CDR3nt: TGTGCCAGCAGCTTTAATGGGGGCCGGACAGATACGCAGTATTTT
abundance: NA; v_gene: TRBV29-1; j_gene: TRBJ2-1; d_gene: NA; CDR3aa: CSGAPTRGTEYNEQFF; CDR3nt: TGCAGCGGCGCGCCGACCCGCGGGACGGAGTACAATGAGCAGTTCTTC
abundance: few; v_gene: TRBV3-1; j_gene: TRBJ2-5; d_gene: NA; CDR3aa: CASNNPARGGETQYF; CDR3nt: TGTGCCAGCAACAACCCAGCGAGGGGAGGAGAGACCCAGTACTTC
abundance: NA; v_gene: TRBV12-3/TRBV12-4; j_gene: TRBJ2-1; d_gene: TRBD1; CDR3aa: CASSLEWTGKANEQFF; CDR3nt: TGTGCCAGCAGTTTAGAATGGACAGGGAAGGCGAATGAGCAGTTCTTC
abundance: NA; v_gene: TRBV7-9; j_gene: TRBJ2-3; d_gene: TRBD2; CDR3aa: CASSPGLAGGEDTQYF; CDR3nt: TGTGCCAGCAGCCCTGGACTAGCGGGAGGTGAGGATACGCAGTATTTT
abundance: few; v_gene: TRBV5-5; j_gene: TRBJ1-2; d_gene: TRBD1; CDR3aa: CASSLAGTGSGYTF; CDR3nt: TGTGCCAGCAGCTTGGCGGGGACAGGGAGCGGCTACACCTTC
abundance: once; v_gene: TRBV9; j_gene: TRBJ2-4; d_gene: NA; CDR3aa: CASSVGVIAKNIQYF; CDR3nt: TGTGCCAGCAGCGTAGGGGTGATAGCCAAAAACATTCAGTACTTC
abundance: many; v_gene: TRBV20-1; j_gene: TRBJ2-7; d_gene: NA; CDR3aa: CSAPRGYEQYF; CDR3nt: TGCAGTGCCCCGAGGGGATACGAGCAGTACTTC
abundance: few; v_gene: TRBV27; j_gene: TRBJ1-1; d_gene: TRBD1; CDR3aa: CASSLSGQVGTEAFF; CDR3nt: TGTGCCAGCAGTCTCTCCGGACAGGTGGGCACTGAAGCTTTCTTT
abundance: few; v_gene: TRBV20-1; j_gene: TRBJ2-1; d_gene: NA; CDR3aa: CSASSQFF; CDR3nt: TGCAGTGCTAGTTCGCAGTTCTTC
abundance: NA; v_gene: TRBV6-1; j_gene: TRBJ2-7; d_gene: TRBD1; CDR3aa: CASSVYRGNSYEQYF; CDR3nt: TGTGCCAGCAGTGTATACAGGGGAAATTCCTACGAGCAGTACTTC
abundance: NA; v_gene: TRBV12-3/TRBV12-4; j_gene: TRBJ1-3; d_gene: NA; CDR3aa: CASSLLTPNTIYF; CDR3nt: TGTGCCAGCAGTTTACTAACACCGAACACCATATATTTT